The clone carrying this T cell receptor (beta chain) was seen only a few times. These data come from a study of blood T cell repertoires in COVID-19. At the level of the study: Collection of acute and convalescent COVID-19 samples took place in the United States, Italy and Spain. PBMCs, B-cell-depleted T cells, or T cells provided the cDNA or gDNA that made up the material.

The CDR3 covers 14 residues. Trimming removed 3 bases from V and 5 bases from J, with 13 bases in between. Germline CDR1 LNHDA, CDR2 SQIVND (reference sequence). Authors' methods: By means of reference gene primer amplification, nucleated cell counts were estimated. Clones were read by immunoSEQ multiplex PCR, and TCRdb kept only the in-frame ones, dropping some. That table is the source of V, J and clone size, and D and trimming were worked out from the DNA. The data contain 350,000 to 550,000 clones, around 89% of them seen just once; the ten biggest clones take up about 4.3%. This chain joins TRBV19 and TRBJ1-1; unclear D gene. This clonotype was sampled from a woman in her 30s with acute or convalescent COVID-19. Sequencing input: peripheral blood. The CDR3, as DNA: TGTGCCAGTAGTATGTACAATCGGGAGACTGAAGCTTTCTTT. The encoded protein is CASSMYNRETEAFF.